One sample yielded the 15 T cell receptor beta chains listed below, sequenced in a study of CD8+ T cells in alopecia areata. Sequencing used cDNA as its template, made by extracting RNA and reverse transcribing it. Clones were read by immunoSEQ multiplex PCR, and TCRdb kept only the in-frame ones, dropping some. Found here are over 150,000 clones, 63% of them singletons; the top ten hold 1.7%. Sequencing was performed on CD4+ T cells sorted from blood, taken at week 0. These receptor sequences come from a human donor with alopecia areata.

The rearrangement uses TRBV27 and TRBJ1-6, with TRBD1 matching 8 bases. The V segment lost 3 bases and the J segment 7 bases; nucleotides outside the gene matches: 2. The CDR3 has 14 residues. Germline CDR1 MNHEY, CDR2 SMNVEV (reference sequence). The CDR3 DNA reads as TGTGCCAGCAGTTTGGGACAGGAAAATTCACCCCTCCACTTT. Encoded protein: CASSLGQENSPLHF.

The rearrangement uses TRBV6-6 and TRBJ2-7; possibly TRBD1 for D (6 bases). Trimming left V 8 bases short and J 1 base short, with 18 bases between. The CDR3 covers 15 residues. The germline V gene has CDR1 MNHNY and CDR2 SVGAGI (reference sequence). The DNA for the CDR3 is TGTGCCAGCGTAAATACCGGGACACAGTCCTACGAGCAGTACTTC. This encodes CASVNTGTQSYEQYF.

The genes are TRBV29-1 and TRBJ2-1; possible D gene TRBD1, 6 bases. Germline CDR1 reads SQVTM; CDR2 reads ANQGSEA. V dropped 7 bases and J dropped 10 bases, with 14 bases sitting between them. The CDR3 is 11 residues long. The CDR3: CSAYRELEQFF. CDR3 nucleotides: TGCAGCGCATACAGGGAATTGGAGCAGTTCTTC.

This chain joins TRBV20-1 and TRBJ1-1; no firm D call. The germline CDR1 and CDR2 sequences are DFQATT and SNEGSKA (reference sequence). The CDR3 contains 11 residues. The V gene lost 3 bases and the J gene lost 7 bases, with 9 bases spanning the gap. DNA of the CDR3: TGCAGTGCTAGTGGGGAGTATGAAGCTTTCTTT. Translating gives CSASGEYEAFF.

The chain links TRBV5-1 to TRBJ1-1; the match to TRBD1 covers 7 bases. V was pared by 4 bases and J by 5 bases, with 8 bases of the junction left unmatched. The CDR3 length is 14 residues. Germline V CDR1 and CDR2: SGHRS, YFSETQ. CDR3 region: CASSPGQVGTEAFF. The DNA for the CDR3 is TGCGCCAGCAGCCCAGGACAGGTTGGAACTGAAGCTTTCTTT.

This chain uses TRBV27 with TRBJ2-2; TRBD2 matches 14 bases. The CDR3 totals 15 residues. V lost 8 bases and J lost 7; bases outside the gene matches: 6. CDR1 is MNHEY and CDR2 is SMNVEV in the germline V gene (reference sequence). CDR3 DNA sequence: TGTGCCAGCCGCCCGGGACTAGCGGGGGTCGGGGAGCTGTTTTTT. Translation gives CASRPGLAGVGELFF.

The rearrangement links TRBV5-6 to TRBJ2-7, with a possible D match to TRBD2 (5 bases). CDR1 is SGHDT, CDR2 YYEEEE, per germline. CDR3 length equals 15 residues. V lost 3 bases and J 1 base, leaving 14 bases between the germline ends. CDR3 residues: CASSSPRGRSYEQYF. The CDR3 region has the DNA TGTGCCAGCAGCTCCCCCCGAGGGAGATCCTACGAGCAGTACTTC.

On this clone itself: Within the sample, other DNA sequences also encode this same CDR3. The chain carries TRBV5-1 and TRBJ2-7, with D tentatively TRBD1 or TRBD2 (6 bases each). This CDR3 has 15 residues. V was trimmed by 5 bases and J by 0 bases, leaving 15 bases between them. The germline V gene encodes CDR1 SGHRS and CDR2 YFSETQ. CDR3 residues: CASRPGGQSSYEQYF. The CDR3 region has the DNA TGCGCCAGCAGACCTGGGGGGCAGAGCTCCTACGAGCAGTACTTC.

This rearrangement joins TRBV2 to TRBJ1-5; D unresolved. Germline loops: CDR1 SNHLY, CDR2 FYNNEI. Trimming took off 6 bases at V and 1 base at J, with 10 bases between the two ends. The CDR3 spans 14 residues. This CDR3 reads CASRASWSNQPQHF. CDR3 DNA: TGTGCCAGCAGAGCGTCGTGGAGCAATCAGCCCCAGCATTTT. Full variable domain (outside the CDR3, taken from reference TRBV2 and TRBJ1-5): EPEVTQTPSHQVTQMGQEVILRCVPISNHLYFYWYRQILGQKVEFLVSFYNNEISEKSEIFDDQFSVERPDGSNFTLKIRSTKLEDSAMYFCASRASWSNQPQHFGDGTRLSIL.

The chain recombines TRBV19 with TRBJ2-3, with D possibly matching TRBD2 (5 bases). CDR1 is LNHDA and CDR2 is SQIVND in the germline V gene (reference sequence). V was shortened by 4 bases and J by 5 bases, with 13 bases between the two germline ends. This CDR3 is built from 14 residues. The CDR3 sequence: CASSNKLGGDTQYF. The CDR3 DNA reads TGTGCCAGTAGTAACAAACTAGGCGGAGATACGCAGTATTTT.

This clone was seen a handful of times. The J gene is TRBJ1-1, the V gene TRBV7-9; D unclear. CDR3 length: 12 amino acids. Per germline, CDR1 SEHNR and CDR2 FQNEAQ (reference sequence). Trimming removed 5 bases at V and 4 bases at J, with 8 bases between. CDR3 bases: TGTGCCAGCAGCCCCCCAAGCACTGAAGCTTTCTTT. Its protein product is CASSPPSTEAFF.

The gene calls are TRBV29-1 and TRBJ1-2; D is uncertain. From germline, CDR1 is SQVTM and CDR2 ANQGSEA. This CDR3 comprises 8 residues. This CDR3 is CSDSLGTF. CDR3 sequence (DNA): TGCAGTGACTCCCTGGGTACCTTC.

The rearrangement joins TRBV7-6 to TRBJ1-6, with D possibly TRBD1 on 6 matching bases. V lost 1 base and J lost 10, with 14 bases in between. From germline, CDR1 is SGHVS and CDR2 FNYEAQ. This CDR3 contains 15 residues. The DNA of the CDR3 is TGTGCCAGCAGCTTAGAACGCACAGGGAACTCACCCCTCCACTTT. It specifies CASSLERTGNSPLHF.

The J gene is TRBJ1-1, the V gene TRBV5-6; TRBD1 matches at 9 bases. CDR3 length: 18 amino acids. Germline CDR1 SGHDT, CDR2 YYEEEE. The V and J ends lost 3 bases and 7 bases, in that order; junction bases with no gene match: 19. CDR3 sequence reads: CASSSGGQGNLRKGEAFF. The CDR3 bases are TGTGCCAGCAGCTCGGGGGGACAGGGCAATTTAAGGAAGGGTGAAGCTTTCTTT.

The chain joins TRBV29-1 to TRBJ1-2; D may be TRBD1 (6 bases). Germline V gene sequence: CDR1 SQVTM, CDR2 ANQGSEA. Trimming pared 6 bases from V and 5 bases from J, leaving 19 bases between. The CDR3 runs to 14 residues. DNA of the CDR3: TGCAGCGTCTTTGGGGAAACTCAGGGGTATGGCTACACCTTC. As protein: CSVFGETQGYGYTF.